The rows below give T cell receptor beta chains drawn from one sample of a study of blood T cells in healthy people across ages. MiXCR was run by TCRdb on the 5' RACE reads, yielding one entry per CDR3 protein. The sample comprises 800,000 to 950,000 distinct CDR3 sequences, around 34% of which are singletons, and roughly 13% rests with the top ten. The sequenced sample was blood. Source of these receptors: a man younger than 35 in good health. CDR3s include the opening cysteine and the closing phenylalanine or tryptophan. A D gene is named only where the DNA matches it firmly. Expanded clones are given a class, and other clones once, few, many or no size at all.

size	V	J	D	CDR3	DNA
many	TRBV20-1	TRBJ2-1	TRBD2	CSHRESGGGHEQFF	TGCAGCCATAGGGAGAGCGGGGGGGGTCATGAGCAGTTCTTC
.	TRBV6-1	TRBJ2-4	.	CASSDSLDTAKNIQYF	TGTGCCAGCAGTGATTCCCTAGACACAGCCAAAAACATTCAGTACTTC
few	TRBV7-2	TRBJ2-3	TRBD2	CASSTSGGRGTDTQYF	TGTGCCAGCAGTACTAGCGGGGGGCGCGGCACAGATACGCAGTATTTT
.	TRBV12-5	TRBJ2-2	.	CASRRELNTGELFF	TGTGCTAGCAGACGGGAGTTGAACACCGGGGAGCTGTTTTTT
.	TRBV25-1	TRBJ1-6	.	CASSDVGPYNSPLHF	TGTGCCAGCAGTGACGTCGGGCCCTATAATTCACCCCTCCACTTT
few	TRBV28	TRBJ1-5	TRBD1	CASRPDREQPQHF	TGTGCCAGCAGGCCGGACAGGGAACAGCCCCAGCATTTT
few	TRBV20-1	TRBJ2-1	TRBD2	CSARARLAVDYNEQFF	TGCAGTGCTAGAGCCCGACTAGCGGTCGACTACAATGAGCAGTTCTTC
.	TRBV5-1	TRBJ2-2	.	CASSLRQTGTGELFF	TGCGCCAGCAGCTTGAGGCAAACAGGCACCGGGGAGCTGTTTTTT
.	TRBV4-3	TRBJ2-7	.	CASSQERGLTNEQYF	TGCGCCAGCAGCCAAGAGCGGGGGCTAACCAATGAGCAGTACTTC
many	TRBV5-1	TRBJ2-1	.	CASSLSLDNEQFF	TGCGCCAGCAGCTTGTCACTAGACAATGAGCAGTTCTTC
.	TRBV6-5	TRBJ1-3	.	CASSYSGPTISGNTIYF	TGTGCCAGCAGTTACTCGGGACCAACGATCTCTGGAAACACCATATATTTT
.	TRBV5-1	TRBJ2-5	TRBD2	CASTTGTSNRGETQYF	TGCGCCAGCACTACCGGGACTAGCAACAGAGGAGAGACCCAGTACTTC
.	TRBV14	TRBJ1-5	.	CASSQGVSGSNQPQHF	TGTGCCAGCAGCCAAGGAGTTTCGGGAAGCAATCAGCCCCAGCATTTT
.	TRBV6-5	TRBJ1-4	TRBD1	CASSSDRLREKLFF	TGTGCCAGCAGTTCGGACAGGCTTCGCGAAAAACTGTTTTTT
.	TRBV9	TRBJ2-7	TRBD1	CASSVEGPKGQSHYEQYF	TGTGCCAGCAGCGTAGAAGGACCCAAGGGACAGAGTCACTACGAGCAGTACTTC
many	TRBV29-1	TRBJ2-3	TRBD2	CSASGATTDTQYF	TGCAGCGCTAGCGGGGCTACCACAGATACGCAGTATTTT
few	TRBV7-9	TRBJ1-2	.	CASSLAVNNYGYTF	TGTGCCAGCAGCTTAGCTGTGAATAACTATGGCTACACCTTC
.	TRBV5-1	TRBJ2-7	TRBD2	CASSSEREGTEQYF	TGCGCCAGCAGCTCCGAGAGGGAGGGTACCGAGCAGTACTTC
.	TRBV12-3/TRBV12-4	TRBJ2-4	.	CAGSLALGARNIQYF	TGTGCCGGCAGTTTAGCGCTGGGGGCAAGGAACATTCAGTACTTC
.	TRBV20-1	TRBJ2-3	.	CSARDQDTQYF	TGCAGTGCTAGGGACCAAGATACGCAGTATTTT
.	TRBV5-1	TRBJ1-1	TRBD1	CASSATGFKANTEAFF	TGCGCCAGCAGCGCGACAGGGTTTAAGGCGAACACTGAAGCTTTCTTT
.	TRBV20-1	TRBJ1-1	.	CSARDYSFRSGSNTEAFF	TGCAGTGCTAGAGATTATTCGTTCCGGTCGGGCTCGAACACTGAAGCTTTCTTT
few	TRBV4-1	TRBJ1-1	.	CASSRPRGGNTEAFF	TGCGCCAGCAGCCGCCCTAGGGGGGGAAACACTGAAGCTTTCTTT
.	TRBV29-1	TRBJ2-7	TRBD2	CSAREEGSYNEQYF	TGCAGCGCCCGGGAGGAGGGCTCCTACAATGAGCAGTACTTC
.	TRBV29-1	TRBJ2-1	.	CSVPGLSYNGQFF	TGCAGCGTACCGGGACTTTCATACAATGGGCAGTTCTTC
.	TRBV4-3	TRBJ2-7	.	CAGSQAVYSSYEQYF	TGCGCCGGCAGCCAAGCCGTCTACTCCTCCTACGAGCAGTACTTC
.	TRBV20-1	TRBJ2-5	.	CSARSLAEGYQETQYF	TGCAGTGCTAGATCGCTAGCCGAGGGGTACCAAGAGACCCAGTACTTC
many	TRBV6-5	TRBJ2-1	.	CASNRGWGSRNEQFF	TGTGCCAGCAACCGCGGGTGGGGATCACGAAATGAGCAGTTCTTC
many	TRBV20-1	TRBJ2-1	.	CSAPMTEYNEQFF	TGCAGTGCTCCAATGACAGAGTACAATGAGCAGTTCTTC
.	TRBV2	TRBJ2-1	.	CASIGTSETQFF	TGTGCCAGCATCGGGACTTCAGAGACCCAGTTCTTC
.	TRBV7-9	TRBJ1-5	.	CASSLGGGKRPQHF	TGTGCCAGCAGCTTAGGTGGGGGTAAGAGGCCCCAGCATTTT
many	TRBV7-2	TRBJ2-7	.	CASIRSRYF	TGTGCCAGCATCCGATCACGGTACTTC
.	TRBV12-3/TRBV12-4	TRBJ2-2	.	CASSLDRTGGTGELFF	TGTGCCAGCAGTTTAGATCGAACCGGCGGCACCGGGGAGCTGTTTTTT
few	TRBV3-1	TRBJ1-2	TRBD1	CASSQGLGQMSSGYTF	TGTGCCAGCAGCCAAGGGTTGGGACAGATGTCCTCTGGCTACACCTTC
few	TRBV7-2	TRBJ1-2	.	CASSQAPTERASNGYTF	TGTGCCAGCAGCCAAGCCCCGACAGAAAGAGCCTCGAATGGCTACACCTTC
many	TRBV2	TRBJ2-3	.	CASSATRASSTDTQYF	TGTGCCAGCAGTGCCACGAGAGCTAGTTCGACAGATACGCAGTATTTT
.	TRBV20-1	TRBJ1-2	.	CSALPPLSVEYGYTF	TGCAGTGCCCTCCCCCCCCTATCAGTAGAGTATGGCTACACCTTC
.	TRBV20-1	TRBJ2-3	TRBD1	CSARGTGSMVTDTQYF	TGCAGTGCTAGGGGGACAGGGTCTATGGTCACAGATACGCAGTATTTT
few	TRBV2	TRBJ1-3	.	CASSEALQATIYF	TGTGCCAGCAGTGAAGCGCTTCAGGCGACCATATATTTT
many	TRBV5-1	TRBJ2-7	TRBD2	CASSLGPGGTTVSYEQYF	TGCGCCAGCAGCTTGGGGCCCGGGGGGACTACCGTATCCTACGAGCAGTACTTC
few	TRBV20-1	TRBJ1-5	.	CSASSANNQPQHF	TGCAGTGCTAGTTCGGCCAATAATCAGCCCCAGCATTTT
.	TRBV5-4	TRBJ2-5	.	CASSLRGDEQYF	TGTGCCAGCAGCTTGCGAGGGGATGAGCAGTACTTC
.	TRBV9	TRBJ1-1	TRBD1	CASSGSSRTGVGNTEAFF	TGTGCCAGCAGCGGTAGTAGTAGGACAGGGGTTGGGAACACTGAAGCTTTCTTT
.	TRBV6-5	TRBJ1-4	.	CAGSRTANNEKLFF	TGTGCCGGCAGCCGGACAGCGAATAATGAAAAACTGTTTTTT
.	TRBV18	TRBJ1-5	.	CASSPEHNQPQHF	TGTGCCAGCTCACCAGAGCACAATCAGCCCCAGCATTTT
few	TRBV6-2/TRBV6-3	TRBJ1-1	.	CASSYSIVTEAFF	TGTGCCAGCAGTTACTCGATTGTAACTGAAGCTTTCTTT
few	TRBV29-1	TRBJ2-3	TRBD2	CSAETSGTDTQYF	TGCAGCGCTGAGACTAGCGGCACAGATACGCAGTATTTT
.	TRBV7-9	TRBJ2-7	.	CASSLAPQYEQYF	TGTGCCAGCAGCTTAGCGCCCCAATACGAGCAGTACTTC
many	TRBV12-3/TRBV12-4	TRBJ2-4	.	CASTLEGRKSAQYF	TGTGCCAGCACCCTCGAGGGCCGCAAAAGTGCGCAGTACTTC
many	TRBV2	TRBJ2-1	.	CASSRLGGTANEQFF	TGTGCCAGCAGCCGTTTGGGCGGGACCGCCAATGAGCAGTTCTTC
.	TRBV10-3	TRBJ1-1	.	CAISESLAGVMNTEAFF	TGTGCCATCAGTGAGTCATTGGCAGGGGTTATGAACACTGAAGCTTTCTTT
many	TRBV28	TRBJ2-5	TRBD1	CASSFPGTGGQETQYF	TGTGCCAGCAGTTTCCCAGGGACAGGGGGGCAAGAGACCCAGTACTTC
.	TRBV29-1	TRBJ2-5	.	CGVDGGVQETQYF	TGCGGCGTTGATGGCGGTGTCCAAGAGACCCAGTACTTC